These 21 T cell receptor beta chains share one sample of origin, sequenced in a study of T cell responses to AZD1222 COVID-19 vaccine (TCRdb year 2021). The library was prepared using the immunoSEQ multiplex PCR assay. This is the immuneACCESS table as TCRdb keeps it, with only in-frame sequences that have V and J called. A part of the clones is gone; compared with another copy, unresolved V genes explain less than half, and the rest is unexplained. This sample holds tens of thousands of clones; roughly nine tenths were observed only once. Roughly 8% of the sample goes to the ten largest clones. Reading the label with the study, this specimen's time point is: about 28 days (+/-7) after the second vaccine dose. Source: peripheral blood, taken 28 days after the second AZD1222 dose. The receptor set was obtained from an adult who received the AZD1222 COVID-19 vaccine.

The CDR3 region is CASSRDNRGEKLFF. The CDR3 bases are TGTGCCAGCTCACGGGACAATCGAGGTGAAAAACTGTTTTTT. The chain carries TRBV18 and TRBJ1-4; D may be TRBD1 (6 bases). Germline values: CDR1 KGHSH, CDR2 LQKENI. V was clipped by 4 bases and J by 7 bases, with 13 bases between them. The CDR3 has 14 amino acids.

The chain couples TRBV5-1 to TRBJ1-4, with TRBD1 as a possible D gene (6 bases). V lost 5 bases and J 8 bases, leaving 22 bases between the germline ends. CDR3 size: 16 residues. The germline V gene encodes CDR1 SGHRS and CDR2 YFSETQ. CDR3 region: CASSPGDSAGGEKLFF. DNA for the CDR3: TGCGCCAGCAGTCCGGGCGACAGCGCCGGGGGCGAAAAACTGTTTTTT.

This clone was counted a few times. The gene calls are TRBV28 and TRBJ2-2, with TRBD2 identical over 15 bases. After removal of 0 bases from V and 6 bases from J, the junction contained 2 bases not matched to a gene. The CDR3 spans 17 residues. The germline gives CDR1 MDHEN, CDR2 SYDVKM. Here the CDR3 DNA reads TGTGCCAGCAGTTTATGGGGACTAGCGGGAGGCCCCGGGGAGCTGTTTTTT. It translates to CASSLWGLAGGPGELFF.

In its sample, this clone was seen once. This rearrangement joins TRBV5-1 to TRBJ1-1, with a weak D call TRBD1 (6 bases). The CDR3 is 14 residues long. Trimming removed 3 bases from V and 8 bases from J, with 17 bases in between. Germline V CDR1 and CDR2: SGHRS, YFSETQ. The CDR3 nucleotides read TGCGCCAGCAGCTCAATGACAGGCGCCCAAGAAGCTTTCTTT. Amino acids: CASSSMTGAQEAFF.

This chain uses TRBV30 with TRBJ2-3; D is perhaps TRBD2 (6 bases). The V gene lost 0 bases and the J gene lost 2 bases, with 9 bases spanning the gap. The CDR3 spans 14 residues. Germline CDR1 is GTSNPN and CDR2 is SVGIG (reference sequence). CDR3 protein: CAWSVRRATDTQYF. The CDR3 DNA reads TGTGCCTGGAGTGTTAGGAGGGCCACAGATACGCAGTATTTT.

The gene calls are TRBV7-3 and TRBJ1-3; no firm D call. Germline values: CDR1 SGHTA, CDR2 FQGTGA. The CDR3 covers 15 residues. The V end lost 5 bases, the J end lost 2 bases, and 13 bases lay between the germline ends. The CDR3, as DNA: TGTGCCAGCAGCCCCTTCCGAGGAACTGGAAACACCATATATTTT. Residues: CASSPFRGTGNTIYF.

The CDR3 spells CASTGETRQDEKLFF. As DNA, the CDR3 is TGTGCCAGCACTGGAGAAACCCGACAGGATGAAAAACTGTTTTTT. V and J are TRBV6-5 and TRBJ1-4, with D perhaps TRBD1 (6 bases). CDR3 length: 15 residues. Per the germline V gene, CDR1 is MNHEY and CDR2 is SVGAGI. Trimming removed 7 bases at V and 6 bases at J, with 18 bases between.

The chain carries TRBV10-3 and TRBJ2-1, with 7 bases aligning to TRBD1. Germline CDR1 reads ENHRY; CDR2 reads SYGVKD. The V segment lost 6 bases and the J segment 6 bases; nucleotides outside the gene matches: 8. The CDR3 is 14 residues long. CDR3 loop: CAISVTGPRNEQFF. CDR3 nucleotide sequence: TGTGCCATCAGCGTGACAGGGCCCCGCAATGAGCAGTTCTTC.

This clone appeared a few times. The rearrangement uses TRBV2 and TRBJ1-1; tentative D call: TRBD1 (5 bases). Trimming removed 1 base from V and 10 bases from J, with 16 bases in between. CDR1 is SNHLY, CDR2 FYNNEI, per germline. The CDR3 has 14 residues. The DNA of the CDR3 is TGTGCCAGCAGTGAAGTAGGGGAGGGCGGCGCAGCTTTCTTT. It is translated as CASSEVGEGGAAFF. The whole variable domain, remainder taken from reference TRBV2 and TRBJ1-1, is EPEVTQTPSHQVTQMGQEVILRCVPISNHLYFYWYRQILGQKVEFLVSFYNNEISEKSEIFDDQFSVERPDGSNFTLKIRSTKLEDSAMYFCASSEVGEGGAAFFGQGTRLTVV.

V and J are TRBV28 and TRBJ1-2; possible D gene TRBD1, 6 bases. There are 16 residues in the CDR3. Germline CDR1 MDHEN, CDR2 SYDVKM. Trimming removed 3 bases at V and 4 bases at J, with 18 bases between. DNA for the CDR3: TGTGCCAGCAGTTTGGGGGCTGGGGGGCTGAGCTATGGCTACACCTTC. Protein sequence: CASSLGAGGLSYGYTF.

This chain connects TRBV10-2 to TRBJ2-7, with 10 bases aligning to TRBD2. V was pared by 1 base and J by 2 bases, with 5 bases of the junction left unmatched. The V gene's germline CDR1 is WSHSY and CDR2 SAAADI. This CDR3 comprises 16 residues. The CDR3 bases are TGCGCCAGCAGTGAGTTCGACAGCGGGGGGGCCTACGAGCAGTACTTC. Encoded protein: CASSEFDSGGAYEQYF.

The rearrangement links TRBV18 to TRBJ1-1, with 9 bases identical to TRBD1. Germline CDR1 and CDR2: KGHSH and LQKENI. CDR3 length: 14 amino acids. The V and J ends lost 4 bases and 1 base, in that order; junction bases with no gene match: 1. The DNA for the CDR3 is TGTGCCAGCTCACAGGGACAGGGGAACACTGAAGCTTTCTTT. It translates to CASSQGQGNTEAFF.

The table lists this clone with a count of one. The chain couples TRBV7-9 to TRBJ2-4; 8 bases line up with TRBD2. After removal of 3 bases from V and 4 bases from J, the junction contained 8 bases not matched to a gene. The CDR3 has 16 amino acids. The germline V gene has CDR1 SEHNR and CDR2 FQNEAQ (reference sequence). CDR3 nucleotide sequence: TGTGCCAGCAGCTTTGAAGCGGGGGTTATTAAAAACATTCAGTACTTC. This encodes CASSFEAGVIKNIQYF.

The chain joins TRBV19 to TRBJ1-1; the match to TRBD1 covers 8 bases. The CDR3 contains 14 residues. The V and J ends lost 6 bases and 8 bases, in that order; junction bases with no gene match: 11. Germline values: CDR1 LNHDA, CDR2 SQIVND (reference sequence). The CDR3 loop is CASRTLDREGEAFF. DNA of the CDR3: TGTGCCAGTAGGACCTTGGACAGGGAGGGAGAAGCTTTCTTT.

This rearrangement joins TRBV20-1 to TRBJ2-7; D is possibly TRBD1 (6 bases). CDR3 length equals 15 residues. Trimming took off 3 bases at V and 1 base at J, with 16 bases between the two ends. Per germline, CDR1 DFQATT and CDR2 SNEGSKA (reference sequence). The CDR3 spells CSASLGAAGSYEQYF. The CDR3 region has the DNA TGCAGTGCTAGTCTGGGGGCCGCTGGATCCTACGAGCAGTACTTC.

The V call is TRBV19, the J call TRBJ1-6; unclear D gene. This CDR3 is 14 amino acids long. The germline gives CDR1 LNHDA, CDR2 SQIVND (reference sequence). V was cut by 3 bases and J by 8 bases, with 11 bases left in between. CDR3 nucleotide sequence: TGTGCCAGTAGTATCGAATGGGGAGATTCACCCCTCCACTTT. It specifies CASSIEWGDSPLHF.

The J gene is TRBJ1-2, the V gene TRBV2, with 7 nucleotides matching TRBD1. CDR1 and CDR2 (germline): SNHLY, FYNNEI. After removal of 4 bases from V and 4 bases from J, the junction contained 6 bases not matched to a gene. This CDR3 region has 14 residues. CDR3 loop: CASSAEGQLYGYTF. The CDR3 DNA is TGTGCCAGCAGTGCGGAGGGACAGCTCTATGGCTACACCTTC.

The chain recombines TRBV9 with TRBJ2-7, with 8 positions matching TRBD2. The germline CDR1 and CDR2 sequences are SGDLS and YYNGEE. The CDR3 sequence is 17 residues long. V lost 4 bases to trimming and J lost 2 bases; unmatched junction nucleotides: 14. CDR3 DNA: TGTGCCAGCAGCCCGCCCATAGCGGGAAGGGGCACCTACGAGCAGTACTTC. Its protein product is CASSPPIAGRGTYEQYF.

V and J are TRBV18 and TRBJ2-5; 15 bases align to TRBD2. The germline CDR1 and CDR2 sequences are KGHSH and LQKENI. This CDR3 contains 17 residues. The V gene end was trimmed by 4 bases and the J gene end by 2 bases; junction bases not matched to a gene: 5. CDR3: CASSQPGLAGGQETQYF. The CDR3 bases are TGTGCCAGCTCACAACCGGGACTAGCGGGGGGACAAGAGACCCAGTACTTC.

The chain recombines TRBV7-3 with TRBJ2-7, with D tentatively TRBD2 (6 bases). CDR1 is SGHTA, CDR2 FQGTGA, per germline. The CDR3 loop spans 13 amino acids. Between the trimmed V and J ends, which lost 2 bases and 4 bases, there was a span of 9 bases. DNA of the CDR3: TGTGCCAGCAGCTTACGGCGGGATTACGAGCAGTACTTC. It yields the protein CASSLRRDYEQYF. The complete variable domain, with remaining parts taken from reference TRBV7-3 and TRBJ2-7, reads GAGVSQTPSNKVTEKGKYVELRCDPISGHTALYWYRQSLGQGPEFLIYFQGTGAADDSGLPNDRFFAVRPEGSVSTLKIQRTERGDSAVYLCASSLRRDYEQYFGPGTRLTVT.

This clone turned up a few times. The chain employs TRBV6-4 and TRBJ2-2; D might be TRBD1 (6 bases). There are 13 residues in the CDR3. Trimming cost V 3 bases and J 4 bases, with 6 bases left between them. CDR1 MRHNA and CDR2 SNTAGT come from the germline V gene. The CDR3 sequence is CASSEGATGELFF. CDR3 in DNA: TGTGCCAGCAGTGAGGGGGCCACCGGGGAGCTGTTTTTT.